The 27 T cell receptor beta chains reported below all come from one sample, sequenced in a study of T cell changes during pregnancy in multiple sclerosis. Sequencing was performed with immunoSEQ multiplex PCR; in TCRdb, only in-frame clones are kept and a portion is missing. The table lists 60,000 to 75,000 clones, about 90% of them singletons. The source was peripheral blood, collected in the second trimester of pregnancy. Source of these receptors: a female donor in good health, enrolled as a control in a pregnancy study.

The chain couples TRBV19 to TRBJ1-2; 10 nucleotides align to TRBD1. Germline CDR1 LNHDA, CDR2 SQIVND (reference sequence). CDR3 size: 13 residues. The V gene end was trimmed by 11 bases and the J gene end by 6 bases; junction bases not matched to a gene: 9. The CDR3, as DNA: TGTGCCGGAAGCGGGACAGGGGAAAATGGCTACACCTTC. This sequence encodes CAGSGTGENGYTF.

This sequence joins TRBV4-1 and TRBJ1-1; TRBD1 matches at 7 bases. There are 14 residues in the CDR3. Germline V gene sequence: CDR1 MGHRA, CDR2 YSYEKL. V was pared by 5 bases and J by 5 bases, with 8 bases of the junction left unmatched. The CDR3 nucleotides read TGCGCCAGCAGCTTACGACAGGGTATAACTGAAGCTTTCTTT. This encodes CASSLRQGITEAFF.

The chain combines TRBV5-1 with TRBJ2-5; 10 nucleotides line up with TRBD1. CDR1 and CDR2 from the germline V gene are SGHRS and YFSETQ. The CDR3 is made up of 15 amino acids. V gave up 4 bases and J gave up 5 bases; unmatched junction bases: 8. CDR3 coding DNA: TGCGCCAGCAGCCCACGACAGGGGGCTGGGGAGACCCAGTACTTC. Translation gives CASSPRQGAGETQYF.

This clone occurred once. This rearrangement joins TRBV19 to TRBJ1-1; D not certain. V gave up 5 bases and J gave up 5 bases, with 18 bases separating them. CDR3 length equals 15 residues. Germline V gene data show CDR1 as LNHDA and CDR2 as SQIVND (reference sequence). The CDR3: CASSPPPRNKTEAFF. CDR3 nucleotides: TGTGCCAGTAGTCCTCCCCCGAGGAACAAGACTGAAGCTTTCTTT.

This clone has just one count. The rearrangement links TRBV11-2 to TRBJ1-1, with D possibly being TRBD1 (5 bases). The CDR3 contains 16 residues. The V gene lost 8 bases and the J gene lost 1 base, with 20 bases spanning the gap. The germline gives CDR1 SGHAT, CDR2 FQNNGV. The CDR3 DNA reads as TGTGCCAGCGGCGCGGGGACGAGCAAGGGGAACACTGAAGCTTTCTTT. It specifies CASGAGTSKGNTEAFF.

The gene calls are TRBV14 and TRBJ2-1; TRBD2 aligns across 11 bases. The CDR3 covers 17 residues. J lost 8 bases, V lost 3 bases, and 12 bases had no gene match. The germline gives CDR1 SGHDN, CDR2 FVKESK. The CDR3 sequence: CASSHQLAGVMVYEQFF. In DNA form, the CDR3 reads TGTGCCAGCAGCCATCAACTAGCGGGGGTCATGGTTTATGAGCAGTTCTTC.

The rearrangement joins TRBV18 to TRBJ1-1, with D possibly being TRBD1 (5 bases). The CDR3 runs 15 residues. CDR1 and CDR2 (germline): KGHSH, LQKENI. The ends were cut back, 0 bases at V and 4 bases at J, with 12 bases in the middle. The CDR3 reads CASSPPIRVITEAFF. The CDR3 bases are TGTGCCAGCTCACCACCAATCAGGGTAATCACTGAAGCTTTCTTT.

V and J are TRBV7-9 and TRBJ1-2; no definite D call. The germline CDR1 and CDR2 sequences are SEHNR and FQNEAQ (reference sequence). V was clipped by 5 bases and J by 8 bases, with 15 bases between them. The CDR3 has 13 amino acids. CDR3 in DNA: TGTGCCAGCAGCCCCGCTAGTACGGGGGGCTACACCTTC. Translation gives CASSPASTGGYTF.

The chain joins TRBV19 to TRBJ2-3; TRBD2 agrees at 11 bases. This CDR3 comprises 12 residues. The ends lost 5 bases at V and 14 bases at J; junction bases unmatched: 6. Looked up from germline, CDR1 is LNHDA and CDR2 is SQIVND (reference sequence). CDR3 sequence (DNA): TGTGCCAGTAGTCCCCTAGCGGGGGGTTGGTATTTT. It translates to CASSPLAGGWYF.

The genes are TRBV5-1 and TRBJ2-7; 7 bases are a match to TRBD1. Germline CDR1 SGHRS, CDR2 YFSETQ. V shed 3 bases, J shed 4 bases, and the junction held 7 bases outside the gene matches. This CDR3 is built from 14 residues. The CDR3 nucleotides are TGCGCCAGCAGCTCCGGGACAGCACAGTACGAGCAGTACTTC. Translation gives CASSSGTAQYEQYF. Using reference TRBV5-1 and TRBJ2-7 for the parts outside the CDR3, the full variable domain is KAGVTQTPRYLIKTRGQQVTLSCSPISGHRSVSWYQQTPGQGLQFLFEYFSETQRNKGNFPGRFSGRQFSNSRSEMNVSTLELGDSALYLCASSSGTAQYEQYFGPGTRLTVT.

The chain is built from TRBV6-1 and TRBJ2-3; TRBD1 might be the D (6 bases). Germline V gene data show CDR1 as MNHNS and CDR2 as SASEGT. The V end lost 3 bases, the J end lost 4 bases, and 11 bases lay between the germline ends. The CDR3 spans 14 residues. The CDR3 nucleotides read TGTGCCAGCAGTGACAGGGGCGTAGCAGATACGCAGTATTTT. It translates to CASSDRGVADTQYF.

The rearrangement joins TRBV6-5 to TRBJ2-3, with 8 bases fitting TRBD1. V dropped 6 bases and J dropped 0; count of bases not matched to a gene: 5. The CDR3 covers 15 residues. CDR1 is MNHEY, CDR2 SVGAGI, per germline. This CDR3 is CASRNTGGSTDTQYF. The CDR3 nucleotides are TGTGCCAGCAGAAATACAGGGGGAAGCACAGATACGCAGTATTTT.

The CDR3 reads CASGRGTTFQETQYF. CDR3 nucleotide sequence: TGTGCCAGCGGTCGTGGGACAACCTTCCAAGAGACCCAGTACTTC. The chain joins TRBV2 to TRBJ2-5; D is perhaps TRBD1 (6 bases). Germline CDR1 SNHLY, CDR2 FYNNEI. The V end lost 8 bases, the J end lost 1 base, and 17 bases lay between the germline ends. The CDR3 consists of 15 residues. The whole variable domain, filled in from reference TRBV2 and TRBJ2-5, reads EPEVTQTPSHQVTQMGQEVILRCVPISNHLYFYWYRQILGQKVEFLVSFYNNEISEKSEIFDDQFSVERPDGSNFTLKIRSTKLEDSAMYFCASGRGTTFQETQYFGPGTRLLVL.

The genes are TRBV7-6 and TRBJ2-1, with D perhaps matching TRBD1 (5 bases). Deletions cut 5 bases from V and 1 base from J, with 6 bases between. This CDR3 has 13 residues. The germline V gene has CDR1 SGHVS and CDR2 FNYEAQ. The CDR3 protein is CASSRGSYNEQFF. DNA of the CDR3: TGTGCCAGCAGCAGGGGATCCTACAATGAGCAGTTCTTC.

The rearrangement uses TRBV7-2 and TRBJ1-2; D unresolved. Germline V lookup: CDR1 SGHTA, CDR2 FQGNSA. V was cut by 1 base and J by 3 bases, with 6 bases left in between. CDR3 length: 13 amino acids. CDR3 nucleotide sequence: TGTGCCAGCAGCTTAGACACCTACTATGGCTACACCTTC. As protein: CASSLDTYYGYTF. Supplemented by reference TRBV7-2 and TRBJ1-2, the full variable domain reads GAGVSQSPSNKVTEKGKDVELRCDPISGHTALYWYRQSLGQGLEFLIYFQGNSAPDKSGLPSDRFSAERTGGSVSTLTIQRTQQEDSAVYLCASSLDTYYGYTFGSGTRLTVV.

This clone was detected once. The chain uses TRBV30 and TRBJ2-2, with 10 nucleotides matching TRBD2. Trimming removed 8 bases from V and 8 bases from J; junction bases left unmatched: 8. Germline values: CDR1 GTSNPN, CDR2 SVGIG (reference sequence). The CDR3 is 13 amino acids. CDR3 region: CAQRLAGVGELFF. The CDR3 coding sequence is TGTGCCCAACGGCTAGCGGGAGTGGGGGAGCTGTTTTTT.

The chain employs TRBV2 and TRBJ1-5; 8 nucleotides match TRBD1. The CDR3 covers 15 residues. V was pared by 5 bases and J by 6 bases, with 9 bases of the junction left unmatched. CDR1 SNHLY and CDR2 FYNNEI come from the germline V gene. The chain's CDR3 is CASSRVTGAIQPQHF. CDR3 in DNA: TGTGCCAGCAGTCGGGTGACAGGGGCGATTCAGCCCCAGCATTTT.

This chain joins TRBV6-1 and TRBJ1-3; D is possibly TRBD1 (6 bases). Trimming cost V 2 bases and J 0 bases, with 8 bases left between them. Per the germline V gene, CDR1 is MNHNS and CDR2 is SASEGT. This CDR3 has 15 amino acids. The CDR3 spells CASSERDISGNTIYF. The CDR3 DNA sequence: TGTGCCAGCAGTGAACGGGACATCTCTGGAAACACCATATATTTT.

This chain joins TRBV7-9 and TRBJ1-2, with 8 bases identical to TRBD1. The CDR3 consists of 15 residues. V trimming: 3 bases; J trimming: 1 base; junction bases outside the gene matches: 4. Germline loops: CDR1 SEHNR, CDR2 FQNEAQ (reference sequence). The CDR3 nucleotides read TGTGCCAGCAGCTTGGGGACAGGCAGTAACTATGGCTACACCTTC. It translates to CASSLGTGSNYGYTF.

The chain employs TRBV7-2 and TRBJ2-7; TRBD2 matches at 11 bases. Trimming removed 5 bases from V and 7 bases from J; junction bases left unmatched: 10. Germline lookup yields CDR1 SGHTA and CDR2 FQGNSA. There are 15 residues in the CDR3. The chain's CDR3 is CASSPRSGRELEQYF. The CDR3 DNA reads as TGTGCCAGCAGCCCTCGTAGCGGGAGGGAGTTGGAGCAGTACTTC.

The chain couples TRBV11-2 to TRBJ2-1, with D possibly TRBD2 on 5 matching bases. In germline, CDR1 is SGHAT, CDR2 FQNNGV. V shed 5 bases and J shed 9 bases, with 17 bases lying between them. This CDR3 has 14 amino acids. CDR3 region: CASSPTRERSEQFF. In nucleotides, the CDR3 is TGTGCCAGCAGCCCCACTCGGGAAAGGAGTGAGCAGTTCTTC.

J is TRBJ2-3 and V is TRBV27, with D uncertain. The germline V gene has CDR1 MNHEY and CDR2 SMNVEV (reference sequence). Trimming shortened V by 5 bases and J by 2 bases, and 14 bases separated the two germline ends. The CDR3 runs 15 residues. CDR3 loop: CASSPKRPVTDTQYF. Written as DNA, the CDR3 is TGTGCCAGCAGTCCCAAGAGGCCAGTCACAGATACGCAGTATTTT.

The CDR3, as DNA: TGTGCCAGCAGCAAGGGACTAGCACGGGACTACAATGAGCAGTTCTTC. It is translated as CASSKGLARDYNEQFF. V gene TRBV7-8 combines with J gene TRBJ2-1, with 9 nucleotides matching TRBD2. Germline lookup yields CDR1 SGHVS and CDR2 FQNEAQ. Unmatched junction bases numbered 8, after V lost 5 bases and J lost 3 bases. The CDR3 spans 16 residues.

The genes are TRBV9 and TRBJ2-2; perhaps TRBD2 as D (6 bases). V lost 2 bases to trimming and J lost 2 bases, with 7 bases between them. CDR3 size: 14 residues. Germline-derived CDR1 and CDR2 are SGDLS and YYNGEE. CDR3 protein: CASSVGGNTGELFF. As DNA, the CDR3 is TGTGCCAGCAGCGTCGGGGGTAACACCGGGGAGCTGTTTTTT.

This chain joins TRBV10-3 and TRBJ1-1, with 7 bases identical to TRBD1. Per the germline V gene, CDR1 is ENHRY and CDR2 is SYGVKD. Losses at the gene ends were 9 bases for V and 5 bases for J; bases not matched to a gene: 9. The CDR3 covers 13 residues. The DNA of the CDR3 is TGTGCCATTTCGGGACAGACGGGAACTGAAGCTTTCTTT. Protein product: CAISGQTGTEAFF.

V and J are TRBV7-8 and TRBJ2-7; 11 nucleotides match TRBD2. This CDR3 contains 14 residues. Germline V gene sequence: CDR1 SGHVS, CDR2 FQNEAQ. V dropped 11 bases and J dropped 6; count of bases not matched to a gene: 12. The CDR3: CAGGTSGFLGEQYF. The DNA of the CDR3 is TGTGCCGGGGGGACTAGCGGTTTTCTTGGCGAGCAGTACTTC.

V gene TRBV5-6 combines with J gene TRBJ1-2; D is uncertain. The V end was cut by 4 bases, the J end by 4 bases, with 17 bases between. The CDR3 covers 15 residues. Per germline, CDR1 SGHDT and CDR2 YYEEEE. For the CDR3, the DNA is TGTGCCAGCAGCCAAATAACAGCTACTTCCTATGGCTACACCTTC. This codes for CASSQITATSYGYTF.